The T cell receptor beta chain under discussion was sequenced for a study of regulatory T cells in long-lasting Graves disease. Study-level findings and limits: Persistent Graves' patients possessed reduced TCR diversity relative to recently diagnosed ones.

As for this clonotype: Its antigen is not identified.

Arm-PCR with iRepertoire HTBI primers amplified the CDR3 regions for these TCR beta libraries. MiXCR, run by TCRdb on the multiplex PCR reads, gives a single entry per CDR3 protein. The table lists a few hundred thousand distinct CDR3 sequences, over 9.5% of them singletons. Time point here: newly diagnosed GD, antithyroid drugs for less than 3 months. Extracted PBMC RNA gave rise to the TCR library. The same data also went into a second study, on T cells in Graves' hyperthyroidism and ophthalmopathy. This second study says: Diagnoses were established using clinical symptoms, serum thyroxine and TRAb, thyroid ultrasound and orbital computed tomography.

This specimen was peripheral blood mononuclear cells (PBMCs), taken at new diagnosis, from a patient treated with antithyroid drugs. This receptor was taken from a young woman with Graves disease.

This CDR3 reads CSARRTGRSQPQHF. Written as DNA, the CDR3 is TGCAGTGCTAGACGGACAGGGAGGAGTCAGCCCCAGCATTTT. V gene TRBV20-1 combines with J gene TRBJ1-5, with 8 bases lining up with TRBD1. Germline trimming cut 2 bases from V and 6 bases from J; bases unmatched to any gene: 6. The CDR3 consists of 14 residues. Germline CDR1 reads DFQATT; CDR2 reads SNEGSKA (reference sequence).